This is a list of T cell receptor beta chains from one sample in a study of blood T cell repertoires in COVID-19. Sequencing used immunoSEQ multiplex PCR; TCRdb keeps in-frame clones, though not all of them. The sample shows about 120,000 clones, approximately 70% of them seen only once. Sample: peripheral blood. All receptors come from a human donor with acute or convalescent COVID-19. The donor label of this sample is uncertain. Each CDR3 is given without its conserved first and last residue.

V	J	CDR3
TRBV28	TRBJ2-2	ASLRLAGVDGELF
TRBV5-1	TRBJ1-2	ASSWAGQGDYGYT
TRBV5-1	TRBJ1-5	ASSLQFNQPQH
TRBV23-1	TRBJ1-4	ASSQLDKKDEKLF
TRBV6-5	TRBJ2-7	ASSIQEGAYEQY
TRBV6-5	TRBJ1-5	ASRDALGANQPQH
TRBV13	TRBJ2-3	ASSLGQTTDTQY
TRBV19	TRBJ1-2	ASTSPGGIGYT
TRBV5-1	TRBJ2-2	ASSLSTPRNTGELF
TRBV11-2	TRBJ2-1	ASSLGAKAYNEQF
TRBV3-1/TRBV3-2	TRBJ2-7	ASSLRGSRDEQY
TRBV11-2	TRBJ2-7	ASSSGTSYEQY
TRBV5-1	TRBJ1-4	ASNTGTTPNEKLF
TRBV5-1	TRBJ1-6	ASSLGGGVESPLH
TRBV2	TRBJ1-1	ASSEDRLTEAF
TRBV2	TRBJ1-1	ATTGLSQAF
TRBV11-2	TRBJ2-5	ASSLGLAGAQETQY
TRBV24-1	TRBJ1-5	ATGEGGQPQH
TRBV7-7	TRBJ2-5	ASSPLGAGEETQY
TRBV7-2	TRBJ1-3	ASSLGLGGLGSGNTIY
TRBV2	TRBJ1-1	ASSDPPGGLWDTEAF
TRBV28	TRBJ2-2	ASSSGTSGGFGELF
TRBV19	TRBJ2-7	ASSIQGSAYEQY
TRBV7-8	TRBJ1-2	ASSLVTGGRGYGYT
TRBV19	TRBJ1-3	AAEGSGNTIY
TRBV19	TRBJ1-1	ASSWDTLNTEAF
TRBV4-1	TRBJ1-1	ASSQAAHTEAF
TRBV2	TRBJ1-4	ASRPGQGFEKLF
TRBV19	TRBJ2-2	ASSIVGGAGELF
TRBV12-3/TRBV12-4	TRBJ1-1	ASKSGTEAF
TRBV27	TRBJ2-3	ASSLGITDTQY
TRBV7-2	TRBJ2-5	ASSFPQAGTQY
TRBV24-1	TRBJ2-1	ATSDPGTGADNEQF
TRBV5-1	TRBJ2-6	ASSKDTPGSGANVLT
TRBV28	TRBJ2-5	ASSHAGLLYQETQY
TRBV27	TRBJ2-1	ASSLSQYNEQF
TRBV2	TRBJ2-5	ASSDEGTSVETQY
TRBV7-8	TRBJ1-4	ASSLTGGGVF
TRBV7-8	TRBJ1-3	ASSLDRTRSGNTIY
TRBV7-3	TRBJ2-1	ASSLTPTTSGNEQF
TRBV7-2	TRBJ2-3	ASSLYVSVEEGFTDTQY
TRBV11-2	TRBJ2-5	ASSLLSPKETQY
TRBV29-1	TRBJ2-1	SVQMTDNEQF
TRBV20-1	TRBJ2-2	SASMTRDRYTGELF
TRBV11-3	TRBJ1-1	ASSFLQGTEAF
TRBV5-1	TRBJ2-5	ASSSTRGLQETQY
TRBV6-5	TRBJ1-4	ASNPYRGGEKLF
TRBV11-2	TRBJ2-5	ASSLVVGAFETQY
TRBV7-2	TRBJ2-7	ASSPTSGGSYEQY
TRBV7-6	TRBJ2-5	ASSLAGWKRGVRETQY
TRBV9	TRBJ1-2	ASSVLTDSTNYGYT
TRBV5-1	TRBJ2-5	ASSFPGVETQY